This TCR beta chain was recorded in a study of T cell changes during pregnancy in multiple sclerosis. The assay was immunoSEQ multiplex PCR, and TCRdb's table has in-frame clones only and misses some. The sample lists some 80,000 clones; about 94% were seen once. Trimming left V 5 bases short and J 0 bases short, with 20 bases between. Germline V gene lookup returns CDR1 SGHVS and CDR2 FQNEAQ. The CDR3 totals 17 residues. The sequencing here drew on CD4+ T cells from peripheral blood mononuclear cells, taken after pregnancy. This chain links TRBV7-8 with TRBJ2-7; weak D call: TRBD2 (7 bases). This TCR was recovered from a female donor with multiple sclerosis, enrolled in a pregnancy study. The CDR3 region has the DNA TGTGCCAGCAGCCTAAAGGGGGGGGCAGGGTTCTCCTACGAGCAGTACTTC. Encoded protein: CASSLKGGAGFSYEQYF.